Listed below are T cell receptor beta chains from one sample, sequenced in a study of blood T cells in healthy people across ages. TCRdb re-called the 5' RACE reads through MiXCR, storing one row per CDR3 protein. Counted here are about 800,000 distinct CDR3 sequences, just under 25% occurring once; the ten biggest clones make up roughly 3.8%. The data also belong to a second study, concerning T cells of mothers and their children.

The sample was blood. Every receptor here comes from a boy between 5 and 17 years old in good health. Each CDR3 is given with its conserved first and last residue. The D gene is left open where the match is weak. Rows give clone size only sometimes, using once, few, many, or a class for an expanded clone.

CDR3nt | CDR3aa | v_gene | d_gene | j_gene | abundance
TGTGCCAGCAGCCCTGAAAATTTACTAGCGGGGGTTCTGGATACGCAGTATTTT | CASSPENLLAGVLDTQYF | TRBV11-2 | TRBD2 | TRBJ2-3 | -
TGCAGTGCGGGTACCGGGACAGCAACCGGGGGCAGGTATACGCAGTATTTT | CSAGTGTATGGRYTQYF | TRBV20-1 | - | TRBJ2-3 | -
TGCGCCAGCAGCCAAGGTGAAGCCTACGAGCAGTACTTC | CASSQGEAYEQYF | TRBV4-1 | - | TRBJ2-7 | -
TGTGCCAGCAGTTTTCCCCTCCCAGCGGGCTCCTACGAGCAGTACTTC | CASSFPLPAGSYEQYF | TRBV28 | - | TRBJ2-7 | -
TGTGCCAGCAGACTCGACTGGGGGAAGGATACGCAGTATTTT | CASRLDWGKDTQYF | TRBV12-3/TRBV12-4 | - | TRBJ2-3 | few
TGCGCCAGCAGCCGCGTGGCAGGGGACATTCAGTACTTC | CASSRVAGDIQYF | TRBV4-3 | - | TRBJ2-4 | few
TGCAGTGGGGACAGGGCCCAAGAGACCCAGTACTTC | CSGDRAQETQYF | TRBV20-1 | TRBD1 | TRBJ2-5 | few
TGTGCCAGCAGTTTACGAGCGGGAGGGTTCCATGAGCAGTTCTTC | CASSLRAGGFHEQFF | TRBV27 | TRBD2 | TRBJ2-1 | few
TGTGCCAGCAGTTACCGCTCCGGGACAGGGAGCACAGATACGCAGTATTTT | CASSYRSGTGSTDTQYF | TRBV6-5 | TRBD1 | TRBJ2-3 | -
TGTGCCAGCAGCCCCCGGCGACAGGGCTACACTGAAGCTTTCTTT | CASSPRRQGYTEAFF | TRBV7-9 | TRBD1 | TRBJ1-1 | -
TGTGCCAGCAGTTTTAGTGGCGTTGAAAAACTGTTTTTT | CASSFSGVEKLFF | TRBV27 | - | TRBJ1-4 | -
TGCGCCAGCAGCCAAGACGCTTGGGGCAACAGTTTCACCCAGTACTTC | CASSQDAWGNSFTQYF | TRBV4-1 | - | TRBJ2-5 | few
TGCAGTGCTAGTGAAGCGGGAGCTACCTACGAGCAGTACTTC | CSASEAGATYEQYF | TRBV20-1 | TRBD2 | TRBJ2-7 | -
TGTGCCAGCAGTTTCTACAGCAATAGCAATCAGCCCCAGCATTTT | CASSFYSNSNQPQHF | TRBV28 | - | TRBJ1-5 | -
TGCAGCGTCGACGAAAACAGGCAAGCTTTCTTT | CSVDENRQAFF | TRBV29-1 | - | TRBJ1-1 | -
TGTGCCAGCAGCTTAAATAGCCTAGCAAACACCGGGGAGCTGTTTTTT | CASSLNSLANTGELFF | TRBV7-3 | - | TRBJ2-2 | -
TGTGCCAGCAGCAACGGGAGGGAGGCCTGGAACAATGAGCAGTTCTTC | CASSNGREAWNNEQFF | TRBV6-2/TRBV6-3 | TRBD2 | TRBJ2-1 | few
TGTGCCACCAGCAGAGGGGGCGGGGAGCTCTACGAGCAGTACTTC | CATSRGGGELYEQYF | TRBV15 | - | TRBJ2-7 | -
TGTGCCAGCAGTCTACCGGGACTCAAGTACGAGCAGTACTTC | CASSLPGLKYEQYF | TRBV28 | - | TRBJ2-7 | few
TGTGCCAGCAGCTTCGGGACAGGTCTAAATGGCGAGCAGTACTTC | CASSFGTGLNGEQYF | TRBV7-9 | TRBD1 | TRBJ2-7 | -
TGCAGCGGTGACTTGGGGGAGACCCAGTACTTC | CSGDLGETQYF | TRBV29-1 | - | TRBJ2-5 | many
TGTGCCAGCAGTTTAAGTTATGGGGAAGAGACCCAGTACTTC | CASSLSYGEETQYF | TRBV27 | - | TRBJ2-5 | -
TGTGCCAGCAGTCCATGGACAGGGCGGGACGAGCAGTACTTC | CASSPWTGRDEQYF | TRBV12-3/TRBV12-4 | TRBD1 | TRBJ2-7 | -
TGTGCCAGCAGCCCAGACAGGGGGCGAAACAATGAGCAGTTCTTC | CASSPDRGRNNEQFF | TRBV7-2 | TRBD1 | TRBJ2-1 | -
TGCGCCAGCAGCTTGGGAGGCGGGGGATACTACAATGAGCAGTTCTTC | CASSLGGGGYYNEQFF | TRBV5-1 | TRBD2 | TRBJ2-1 | few
TGCAGTGCCACGACCCAAAGCACAGATACGCAGTATTTT | CSATTQSTDTQYF | TRBV20-1 | - | TRBJ2-3 | few
TGTGCCAGCTCACCGGTGGCAGGGGACTCCTCGGGGGAGCAGTACTTC | CASSPVAGDSSGEQYF | TRBV18 | - | TRBJ2-7 | -
TGTGCCAGCACCGTGACTAGCGGGGCTTTCAATGAGCAGTTCTTC | CASTVTSGAFNEQFF | TRBV12-3/TRBV12-4 | TRBD2 | TRBJ2-1 | few
TGTGCCAGCAGTTCGACAGGGTTAGCCCCAGGCGGCTACACCTTC | CASSSTGLAPGGYTF | TRBV28 | TRBD1 | TRBJ1-2 | few
TGTGCCAGCAGTCCGGACGACAGTCCAAGGACAGATACGCAGTATTTT | CASSPDDSPRTDTQYF | TRBV28 | - | TRBJ2-3 | -
TGTGCCACCAGCACTGGGGACCGGACAGATACGCAGTATTTT | CATSTGDRTDTQYF | TRBV15 | - | TRBJ2-3 | few
TGTGCCAGTGCCCCTAGCGGGAGCTCCTACAATGAGCAGTTCTTC | CASAPSGSSYNEQFF | TRBV19 | TRBD2 | TRBJ2-1 | -
TGTGCTAGCAGCCCCTCCACACGGGCTAGCGGATTAGAGACCCAGTACTTC | CASSPSTRASGLETQYF | TRBV7-7 | TRBD2 | TRBJ2-5 | -
TGCAGCGTCCCTAGTGTGGACACAGATACGCAGTATTTT | CSVPSVDTDTQYF | TRBV29-1 | - | TRBJ2-3 | few
TGCAGCGTTGAAGTCACCGGGACAGGGGGCCACGAGCAGTACTTC | CSVEVTGTGGHEQYF | TRBV29-1 | TRBD1 | TRBJ2-7 | -
TGTGCCAGCAGTGATCCCGGAGGGGATACGCAGTATTTT | CASSDPGGDTQYF | TRBV2 | - | TRBJ2-3 | once
TGTGCCAGCTCCCTATCAGACAGGGCGTTTAGCGAGCAGTACTTC | CASSLSDRAFSEQYF | TRBV28 | TRBD1 | TRBJ2-7 | -
TGCGCCAGCAGCCAAGATATAAAGACGGCCTATGGCTACACCTTC | CASSQDIKTAYGYTF | TRBV4-1 | - | TRBJ1-2 | -
TGCAGTGCAGTACAGGGGTACACTGAAGCTTTCTTT | CSAVQGYTEAFF | TRBV20-1 | TRBD1 | TRBJ1-1 | -
TGTGCCAGCAGGACCGGACCGGGGGATGTCAATCAGCCCCAGCATTTT | CASRTGPGDVNQPQHF | TRBV12-3/TRBV12-4 | - | TRBJ1-5 | few
TGTGCCAGCAGCTTAGTAGGGGGAGGGCCGGACGAGCAGTACTTC | CASSLVGGGPDEQYF | TRBV7-2 | - | TRBJ2-7 | -
TGTGCCAGCAGTGGCCGCACTACTGGCGAGACCCAGTACTTC | CASSGRTTGETQYF | TRBV28 | - | TRBJ2-5 | few
TGTGCCAGTAGTATAGCCCCCCCCGGCACTGAAGCTTTCTTT | CASSIAPPGTEAFF | TRBV19 | - | TRBJ1-1 | few
TGTGCCAGCAGCAACATAACAAGCGGGGGGGCAATCGAGACCCAGTACTTC | CASSNITSGGAIETQYF | TRBV7-2 | TRBD2 | TRBJ2-5 | -
TGTGCCAGCAGCGTAGCAAAGGACAGTTACTCTGGAAACACCATATATTTT | CASSVAKDSYSGNTIYF | TRBV9 | - | TRBJ1-3 | -
TGTGCCAGCAGCTCGGATGACTACGAGCAGTACTTC | CASSSDDYEQYF | TRBV7-8 | - | TRBJ2-7 | -
TGCAGCGTTGTTGGGGGGGTCTCCTACAATGAGCAGTTCTTC | CSVVGGVSYNEQFF | TRBV29-1 | TRBD2 | TRBJ2-1 | few
TGTGCCAGTAGTATAGGGGAAAACTCCTACAATGAGCAGTTCTTC | CASSIGENSYNEQFF | TRBV19 | - | TRBJ2-1 | -
TGTGCCAGCAGTGTAGGAGATACGCAGTATTTT | CASSVGDTQYF | TRBV9 | - | TRBJ2-3 | many
TGCAGCGGATCCCCGGGGACATTCCAAGAGACCCAGTACTTC | CSGSPGTFQETQYF | TRBV29-1 | - | TRBJ2-5 | -
TGTGCCAGCTCTCCCGGGGGAGCCCCCGAGGATACGCAGTATTTT | CASSPGGAPEDTQYF | TRBV18 | - | TRBJ2-3 | -
TGTGCCAGCAGCTTAGCTTTAGCGGGGGGCTCCTACGAGCAGTACTTC | CASSLALAGGSYEQYF | TRBV11-2 | TRBD2 | TRBJ2-7 | few
TGTGCCAGCAGCTTAAATGAGGGAAAAGAGACCCAGTACTTC | CASSLNEGKETQYF | TRBV7-3 | - | TRBJ2-5 | -
TGCGCCAACAGCTTCAGGGGCGGTGAGACCCAGTACTTC | CANSFRGGETQYF | TRBV5-1 | - | TRBJ2-5 | few